The 32 T cell receptor beta chains given below trace back to one sample, sequenced in a study of blood T cell repertoires in COVID-19. Assay: immunoSEQ multiplex PCR; the TCRdb copy retains only in-frame clones and omits some. Of fewer than 250,000 clones listed, approximately 90% are singletons. The material sequenced was peripheral blood. These receptors came from a man aged 25 to 40 with acute or convalescent COVID-19.

This clone was observed a single time. V gene TRBV2 combines with J gene TRBJ2-5; 7 bases are a match to TRBD1. The CDR3 runs to 14 residues. CDR1 is SNHLY and CDR2 is FYNNEI in the germline V gene. V lost 7 bases and J lost 1; bases outside the gene matches: 6. CDR3 in DNA: TGTGCCAGCAAACCGGACAGGTCCCAAGAGACCCAGTACTTC. Its translation: CASKPDRSQETQYF.

The J gene is TRBJ2-7, the V gene TRBV3-1 (or the pseudogene TRBV3-2); 9 bases match TRBD2. CDR1 and CDR2 from the germline V gene are LGHDT and YNNKEL (reference sequence). V lost 4 bases to trimming and J lost 6 bases; unmatched junction nucleotides: 7. The length of the CDR3 is 14 residues. For the CDR3, the DNA is TGTGCCAGCAGCCTTCCAGGGACTAGCCCCGAGCAGTACTTC. This sequence encodes CASSLPGTSPEQYF.

The genes are TRBV6-5 and TRBJ2-7; the D gene is possibly TRBD2 (5 bases). V shed 7 bases and J shed 2 bases, with 15 bases lying between them. The CDR3 consists of 14 residues. CDR1 MNHEY and CDR2 SVGAGI come from the germline V gene. Here the CDR3 DNA reads TGTGCCAGCACTCGCTACGACGGGGCCTACGAGCAGTACTTC. Amino acids: CASTRYDGAYEQYF.

This clone has just one count. The chain joins TRBV20-1 to TRBJ1-1; 7 bases fit TRBD1. This CDR3 region has 14 residues. The germline V gene has CDR1 DFQATT and CDR2 SNEGSKA (reference sequence). V trimming: 3 bases; J trimming: 3 bases; junction bases outside the gene matches: 7. The CDR3 nucleotides read TGCAGTGCTAGTGACCCAGGGGGTCACACTGAAGCTTTCTTT. Protein: CSASDPGGHTEAFF.

This clone was detected ten times or more. V usage is TRBV6-4 and J usage is TRBJ1-2; the match to TRBD1 covers 11 bases. After removal of 2 bases from V and 4 bases from J, the junction contained 0 bases not matched to a gene. CDR3 length: 14 residues. Germline assignment: CDR1 MRHNA and CDR2 SNTAGT. CDR3 sequence (DNA): TGTGCCAGCAGTGACGGGACAGGGGGCTATGGCTACACCTTC. Translating gives CASSDGTGGYGYTF.

The V and J genes are TRBV27 and TRBJ1-1; D may be TRBD1 (5 bases). The germline gives CDR1 MNHEY, CDR2 SMNVEV (reference sequence). V lost 3 bases and J 0 bases, leaving 8 bases between the germline ends. The CDR3 covers 14 residues. The CDR3 sequence: CASSFDRLNTEAFF. CDR3 sequence (DNA): TGTGCCAGCAGTTTTGACAGATTGAACACTGAAGCTTTCTTT.

The genes are TRBV10-2 and TRBJ1-1; D unresolved. This CDR3 is built from 13 residues. Trimming took 10 bases from V and 1 from J, leaving 13 bases between them. Germline V CDR1 and CDR2: WSHSY, SAAADI. CDR3 coding DNA: TGCGCCACAACTGAGGATCCGAACACTGAAGCTTTCTTT. Its translation is CATTEDPNTEAFF.

The chain couples TRBV7-3 to TRBJ2-1, with 8 bases lining up with TRBD2. Germline CDR1 is SGHTA and CDR2 is FQGTGA. V lost 1 base and J lost 5; bases outside the gene matches: 4. CDR3 length equals 15 residues. CDR3 nucleotide sequence: TGTGCCAGCAGCTTAAACGGGAGGGCCAACAATGAGCAGTTCTTC. Translation: CASSLNGRANNEQFF.

This rearrangement joins TRBV28 to TRBJ1-5; D gene unclear. The CDR3 has 11 amino acids. V dropped 5 bases and J dropped 9 bases, with 8 bases sitting between them. CDR1 and CDR2 (germline): MDHEN, SYDVKM. In DNA form, the CDR3 reads TGTGCCAGCAGTCCCCCGGGGCCCCAGCATTTT. It specifies CASSPPGPQHF.

The V gene is TRBV15, the J gene TRBJ1-5; TRBD1 might be the D (6 bases). Germline assignment: CDR1 LNHNV and CDR2 YYDKDF (reference sequence). This CDR3 contains 15 residues. The V gene lost 2 bases and the J gene lost 5 bases, with 13 bases spanning the gap. The CDR3 is CATSRYSDSHQPQHF. The CDR3 DNA reads TGTGCCACCAGCAGATACTCGGACAGCCATCAGCCCCAGCATTTT.

A few counts support this clone. The J gene is TRBJ1-1, the V gene TRBV10-3; 7 nucleotides agree with TRBD1. The CDR3 is 13 residues long. CDR1 ENHRY and CDR2 SYGVKD come from the germline V gene. V lost 10 bases and J lost 1; bases outside the gene matches: 6. CDR3 protein: CAKSKGANTEAFF. Written as DNA, the CDR3 is TGTGCCAAATCTAAGGGGGCGAACACTGAAGCTTTCTTT.

The genes are TRBV4-1 and TRBJ1-1; no firm D call. Germline CDR1 MGHRA, CDR2 YSYEKL. The V gene lost 0 bases and the J gene lost 1 base, with 9 bases spanning the gap. CDR3 length equals 15 residues. CDR3 protein: CASSQDHGRNTEAFF. CDR3 in DNA: TGCGCCAGCAGCCAAGACCATGGTAGGAACACTGAAGCTTTCTTT.

The rearrangement joins TRBV28 to TRBJ1-4; D gene unclear. The V end was cut by 6 bases, the J end by 8 bases, with 10 bases between. This CDR3 is 12 amino acids long. Germline V gene data show CDR1 as MDHEN and CDR2 as SYDVKM. CDR3 nucleotide sequence: TGTGCCAGCAGCCGCCTTCGGGAAAAACTGTTTTTT. Translated, it gives CASSRLREKLFF.

The chain links TRBV27 to TRBJ1-2; D possibly corresponds to TRBD1 (5 bases). Trimming removed 0 bases from V and 5 bases from J, with 10 bases in between. The CDR3 runs 14 residues. Germline assignment: CDR1 MNHEY and CDR2 SMNVEV (reference sequence). CDR3 region: CASSLSSQGYGYTF. The CDR3 nucleotides are TGTGCCAGCAGTTTATCGAGCCAGGGTTATGGCTACACCTTC.

The rearrangement links TRBV7-9 to TRBJ1-1; 7 bases fit TRBD1. J was trimmed by 1 base and V by 2 bases; bases with no gene match: 10. The CDR3 is 17 amino acids. The germline gives CDR1 SEHNR, CDR2 FQNEAQ (reference sequence). CDR3 DNA: TGTGCCAGCAGCTTATCCGCGTGGGGACAGCCGAACACTGAAGCTTTCTTT. It specifies CASSLSAWGQPNTEAFF.

This chain connects TRBV7-8 to TRBJ2-1; D is perhaps TRBD2 (5 bases). With 6 bases removed from V and 4 bases from J, the gap between germline ends came to 19 bases. The CDR3 consists of 16 residues. Germline V gene lookup returns CDR1 SGHVS and CDR2 FQNEAQ. CDR3 sequence: CASSPSGWGIYNEQFF. For the CDR3, the DNA is TGTGCCAGCAGTCCAAGCGGCTGGGGAATATACAATGAGCAGTTCTTC.

The chain links TRBV6-1 to TRBJ2-1, with 9 bases identical to TRBD2. Germline V CDR1 and CDR2: MNHNS, SASEGT. V shed 1 base and J 4 bases; nucleotides not matched to a gene: 2. The CDR3 is 15 residues long. The CDR3 nucleotides read TGTGCCAGCAGTGAAGTAGCGGGGGCTTACAATGAGCAGTTCTTC. This gives the protein CASSEVAGAYNEQFF.

The chain joins TRBV3-1 (or the pseudogene TRBV3-2) to TRBJ2-7; D perhaps matches TRBD2 (5 bases). The CDR3 has 23 residues. Trimming left V 4 bases short and J 2 bases short, with 39 bases between. Germline loops: CDR1 LGHDT, CDR2 YNNKEL (reference sequence). CDR3: CASSLLRTVNNRGHFFMTYEQYF. The CDR3 bases are TGTGCCAGCAGCCTACTAAGGACGGTTAATAACAGAGGGCATTTTTTTATGACCTACGAGCAGTACTTC.

V is TRBV5-1 and J is TRBJ2-2; D unresolved. This CDR3 is 14 amino acids long. Trimming cost V 7 bases and J 5 bases, with 15 bases left between them. Germline CDR1 is SGHRS and CDR2 is YFSETQ. This CDR3 reads CASLERQSTGELFF. The CDR3 coding sequence is TGCGCCAGCCTAGAACGGCAATCTACCGGGGAGCTGTTTTTT.

V and J are TRBV28 and TRBJ1-1; a possible D gene is TRBD1 (6 bases). V lost 4 bases and J lost 0, with 12 bases in between. Germline CDR1 reads MDHEN; CDR2 reads SYDVKM. The CDR3 consists of 15 residues. The CDR3 spells CASSSGQLLNTEAFF. DNA of the CDR3: TGTGCCAGCAGTTCAGGACAGTTATTGAACACTGAAGCTTTCTTT. The whole variable domain, filled in from reference TRBV28 and TRBJ1-1, reads DVKVTQSSRYLVKRTGEKVFLECVQDMDHENMFWYRQDPGLGLRLIYFSYDVKMKEKGDIPEGYSVSREKKERFSLILESASTNQTSMYLCASSSGQLLNTEAFFGQGTRLTVV.

In DNA, the CDR3 is TGTGCCAGCAGGGCCGGGGGGGGTTCACCCCTCCACTTT. Its translation is CASRAGGGSPLHF. The chain couples TRBV28 to TRBJ1-6; a weak D match, TRBD1 (5 bases). The CDR3 is made up of 13 amino acids. Trimming removed 6 bases at V and 9 bases at J, with 12 bases between. Germline CDR1 and CDR2: MDHEN and SYDVKM.

The chain links TRBV6-2 or TRBV6-3 to TRBJ2-3; D possibly corresponds to TRBD2 (6 bases). The CDR3 has 16 amino acids. The V end was cut by 5 bases, the J end by 3 bases, with 18 bases between. Germline V lookup: CDR1 MNHEY, CDR2 SVGEGT. The CDR3 bases are TGTGCCAGCAGTGGATCGTGGGAGGACGGAACAGATACGCAGTATTTT. It is translated as CASSGSWEDGTDTQYF.

V is TRBV28 and J is TRBJ1-4, with D perhaps TRBD1 (5 bases). Germline lookup yields CDR1 MDHEN and CDR2 SYDVKM. Trimming cost V 4 bases and J 5 bases, with 14 bases left between them. The CDR3 covers 15 residues. The CDR3 reads CASSSPTKGNEKLFF. CDR3 DNA sequence: TGTGCCAGCAGTTCCCCAACTAAGGGGAATGAAAAACTGTTTTTT.

The chain combines TRBV7-2 with TRBJ2-3, with 12 positions matching TRBD2. The CDR3 totals 16 residues. The V gene end was trimmed by 8 bases and the J gene end by 5 bases; junction bases not matched to a gene: 11. Germline CDR1 reads SGHTA; CDR2 reads FQGNSA. The CDR3 DNA follows: TGTGCCAGCTTACCCTGGGCTAGCGGGGGGGGAGATACGCAGTATTTT. Protein: CASLPWASGGGDTQYF.

The V and J genes are TRBV28 and TRBJ1-2; perhaps TRBD1 as D (5 bases). V was trimmed by 8 bases and J by 4 bases, leaving 11 bases between them. This CDR3 is built from 12 residues. The germline V gene has CDR1 MDHEN and CDR2 SYDVKM. The CDR3 DNA follows: TGTGCCAGCCACCAGGGTACCTATGGCTACACCTTC. It translates to CASHQGTYGYTF.

For the CDR3, the DNA is TGTGCCAGCAGCAAAGGTTGGTACAGGGGGAACACCGGGGAGCTGTTTTTT. Translating it yields CASSKGWYRGNTGELFF. The V gene is TRBV21-1, the J gene TRBJ2-2; the table names TRBD1, a call not compared with the DNA. TRBV21-1 is a recognized pseudogene. CDR3 length: 17 amino acids.

This chain connects TRBV12-5 to TRBJ1-1; D might be TRBD1 (5 bases). This CDR3 is 12 amino acids long. Trimming stripped 4 bases from V and 8 bases from J, with 11 bases between. The germline V gene has CDR1 LGHNT and CDR2 FRNRAP. This CDR3 reads CASGWTLPEAFF. The DNA of the CDR3 is TGTGCTAGTGGTTGGACACTTCCAGAAGCTTTCTTT.

The rearrangement uses TRBV5-1 and TRBJ2-7, with D possibly being TRBD1 (7 bases). Trimming took off 6 bases at V and 5 bases at J, with 12 bases between the two ends. CDR3 length: 12 residues. The germline gives CDR1 SGHRS, CDR2 YFSETQ. DNA for the CDR3: TGCGCCAGCACAGGGGGGTCCCACGAGCAGTACTTC. Its protein product is CASTGGSHEQYF. The full variable domain, completed using reference TRBV5-1 and TRBJ2-7, is KAGVTQTPRYLIKTRGQQVTLSCSPISGHRSVSWYQQTPGQGLQFLFEYFSETQRNKGNFPGRFSGRQFSNSRSEMNVSTLELGDSALYLCASTGGSHEQYFGPGTRLTVT.

V gene TRBV5-6 combines with J gene TRBJ2-5; 7 bases align to TRBD1. The trim removed 4 bases at V and 4 bases at J, leaving 7 bases unmatched. This CDR3 contains 14 residues. Looked up from germline, CDR1 is SGHDT and CDR2 is YYEEEE. CDR3 protein: CASSRGQPRETQYF. The CDR3 bases are TGTGCCAGCAGCAGGGGACAGCCACGAGAGACCCAGTACTTC.

The V gene is TRBV6-1, the J gene TRBJ2-7, with D possibly being TRBD1 (5 bases). Trimming shortened V by 1 base and J by 2 bases, and 12 bases separated the two germline ends. The CDR3 totals 15 residues. Germline CDR1 reads MNHNS; CDR2 reads SASEGT. The CDR3 here is CASSEGAGLAYEQYF. The CDR3 nucleotides are TGTGCCAGCAGTGAAGGGGCAGGGCTTGCCTACGAGCAGTACTTC.

The chain recombines TRBV24-1 with TRBJ2-1; D remains ambiguous. This CDR3 contains 13 residues. Germline V gives CDR1 KGHDR, CDR2 SFDVKD. The V end was cut by 5 bases, the J end by 8 bases, with 12 bases between. As DNA, the CDR3 is TGTGCCACCAGTGTTCTAGAGTCCGATGAGCAGTTCTTC. Its protein product is CATSVLESDEQFF.

The rearrangement uses TRBV28 and TRBJ2-1, with TRBD2 matching 7 bases. The CDR3 is made up of 15 amino acids. CDR1 and CDR2 (germline): MDHEN, SYDVKM. The ends lost 0 bases at V and 3 bases at J; junction bases unmatched: 2. The CDR3 DNA reads TGTGCCAGCAGTTTATGGGCTAGCGGCTACAATGAGCAGTTCTTC. It yields the protein CASSLWASGYNEQFF.